Each of the 32 T cell receptor beta chains below was sequenced from the same sample in a study of PD-1 blockade in classical Hodgkin lymphoma. Relapse was seen in all patients after autologous stem cell transplantation, and brentuximab vedotin exposure was variable. The protocol was immunoSEQ multiplex PCR, while the TCRdb copy is restricted to in-frame clones and leaves out a portion. The sample contains about 35,000 clones, approximately 69% of which appear only once. Sequencing used peripheral blood mononuclear cells (PBMCs), obtained before the second cycle of nivolumab. The source is a human donor with classical Hodgkin lymphoma.

The CDR3 DNA follows: TGTGCCAGCAGTTCCCGACAGGCTTCACCCCTCCACTTT. Translated: CASSSRQASPLHF. V usage is TRBV7-2 and J usage is TRBJ1-6, with D perhaps matching TRBD1 (6 bases). The CDR3 loop spans 13 amino acids. With 6 bases removed from V and 9 bases from J, the gap between germline ends came to 12 bases. Germline-derived CDR1 and CDR2 are SGHTA and FQGNSA. The full variable domain, its missing parts supplied by reference TRBV7-2 and TRBJ1-6, is GAGVSQSPSNKVTEKGKDVELRCDPISGHTALYWYRQSLGQGLEFLIYFQGNSAPDKSGLPSDRFSAERTGGSVSTLTIQRTQQEDSAVYLCASSSRQASPLHFGNGTRLTVT.

This clone appeared once. CDR3 loop: CASSFSYNEQFF. CDR3 sequence (DNA): TGTGCCAGCAGCTTCTCTTACAATGAGCAGTTCTTC. V and J are TRBV7-2 and TRBJ2-1, with no clear D. Germline CDR1 and CDR2: SGHTA and FQGNSA. Trimming removed 3 bases at V and 4 bases at J, with 4 bases between. CDR3 length: 12 amino acids. Supplemented by reference TRBV7-2 and TRBJ2-1, the full variable domain reads GAGVSQSPSNKVTEKGKDVELRCDPISGHTALYWYRQSLGQGLEFLIYFQGNSAPDKSGLPSDRFSAERTGGSVSTLTIQRTQQEDSAVYLCASSFSYNEQFFGPGTRLTVL.

For the CDR3, the DNA is TGTGCCAGCAGCTCAAGGACAGGGAAGCTCTTTGGGGCCAACGTCCTGACTTTC. It is translated as CASSSRTGKLFGANVLTF. This rearrangement joins TRBV9 to TRBJ2-6; 8 bases are shared with TRBD1. This CDR3 has 18 residues. V dropped 4 bases and J dropped 3; count of bases not matched to a gene: 12. CDR1 SGDLS and CDR2 YYNGEE come from the germline V gene.

The chain has TRBV7-9 and TRBJ2-6; TRBD2 matches at 7 bases. The V gene end was trimmed by 3 bases and the J gene end by 13 bases; junction bases not matched to a gene: 3. Germline assignment: CDR1 SEHNR and CDR2 FQNEAQ (reference sequence). This CDR3 is 12 amino acids long. The CDR3 nucleotides read TGTGCCAGCAGCTTTGGGGGGGAGGTCCTGACTTTC. This codes for CASSFGGEVLTF.

CDR3 sequence: CASSYSGTGSYEQYF. The CDR3 DNA sequence: TGTGCCAGCAGTTACTCCGGGACAGGGTCCTACGAGCAGTACTTC. J is TRBJ2-5 and V is TRBV6-5; 9 bases align to TRBD1. TRBJ2-7 matches the DNA end more closely, so the J call is doubtful. The CDR3 consists of 15 residues. Looked up from germline, CDR1 is MNHEY and CDR2 is SVGAGI.

This rearrangement joins TRBV2 to TRBJ2-1; D ambiguous. The germline V and J ends were trimmed by 4 bases and 7 bases, with 11 bases remaining between them. CDR3 size: 13 residues. Germline CDR1 and CDR2: SNHLY and FYNNEI. For the CDR3, the DNA is TGTGCCAGCAGTGTAATTTGGGCAAATGAGCAGTTCTTC. It yields the protein CASSVIWANEQFF.

This chain connects TRBV4-3 to TRBJ1-2; 11 bases align to TRBD1. V lost 3 bases to trimming and J lost 13 bases; unmatched junction nucleotides: 10. Germline assignment: CDR1 LGHNA and CDR2 YSLEER. CDR3 length: 14 residues. CDR3 amino acids: CASSHQPGQGVSTF. CDR3 DNA: TGCGCCAGCAGCCACCAACCGGGACAGGGGGTATCCACCTTC.

The genes are TRBV11-2 and TRBJ2-5; 8 positions agree with TRBD1. V shed 2 bases and J 5 bases; nucleotides not matched to a gene: 4. This CDR3 region has 14 residues. CDR1 is SGHAT, CDR2 FQNNGV, per germline. CDR3 in DNA: TGTGCCAGCAGCTTACAGGGGGCTAGGGAGACCCAGTACTTC. Its protein product is CASSLQGARETQYF. Drawing the rest from reference TRBV11-2 and TRBJ2-5, the complete variable domain is EAGVAQSPRYKIIEKRQSVAFWCNPISGHATLYWYQQILGQGPKLLIQFQNNGVVDDSQLPKDRFSAERLKGVDSTLKIQPAKLEDSAVYLCASSLQGARETQYFGPGTRLLVL.

The table lists this clone with a count of one. The genes are TRBV6-4 and TRBJ1-4, with 7 bases fitting TRBD1. The CDR3 runs to 14 residues. CDR1 is MRHNA and CDR2 is SNTAGT in the germline V gene. J lost 8 bases, V lost 3 bases, and 6 bases had no gene match. CDR3 DNA: TGTGCCAGCAGTGAGGACAGGACAGAAGAAAAACTGTTTTTT. As protein: CASSEDRTEEKLFF.

This chain links TRBV28 with TRBJ1-2; no clear D. CDR1 and CDR2 (germline): MDHEN, SYDVKM. The V and J ends lost 8 bases and 7 bases respectively, with 23 bases between them. The CDR3 totals 15 residues. CDR3 protein: CASGSSTPAGLGYTF. The CDR3 region has the DNA TGTGCCAGCGGGTCGAGCACACCGGCGGGCCTTGGCTACACCTTC.

CDR3 coding DNA: TGTGCCAGCGTACCCGGGGGGGCCAGAGAGACCCAGTACTTC. Its translation is CASVPGGARETQYF. This sequence joins TRBV2 and TRBJ2-5; 8 bases map to TRBD2. CDR3 size: 14 residues. Looked up from germline, CDR1 is SNHLY and CDR2 is FYNNEI. V dropped 8 bases and J dropped 4; count of bases not matched to a gene: 9.

The gene calls are TRBV30 and TRBJ2-4; 7 bases agree with TRBD2. Trimming cost V 4 bases and J 3 bases; bases outside gene matches: 12. This CDR3 spans 16 amino acids. Germline CDR1 GTSNPN, CDR2 SVGIG (reference sequence). The CDR3 DNA reads as TGTGCCTGGACCCCCTACTGGGGGGGGAACAAAAACATTCAGTACTTC. Residues: CAWTPYWGGNKNIQYF.

The V call is TRBV5-1, the J call TRBJ2-1, with D perhaps TRBD2 (6 bases). Germline CDR1 and CDR2: SGHRS and YFSETQ. The CDR3 loop spans 15 amino acids. The V and J ends lost 0 bases and 3 bases respectively, with 10 bases between them. The chain's CDR3 is CASSLAAGNYNEQFF. The CDR3 DNA reads as TGCGCCAGCAGCTTGGCGGCGGGGAACTACAATGAGCAGTTCTTC.

The V and J genes are TRBV21-1 and TRBJ2-7. TRBV21-1 is described as a pseudogene. The CDR3 has 14 amino acids. DNA for the CDR3: TGTGCCAGCAGCATCCCGGGACCGCCCTACGAGCAGTACTTC. This gives the protein CASSIPGPPYEQYF.

The table lists this clone with a few counts. The rearrangement joins TRBV10-3 to TRBJ2-2; no clear D. V lost 0 bases and J 5 bases, leaving 7 bases between the germline ends. Germline V lookup: CDR1 ENHRY, CDR2 SYGVKD. The CDR3 covers 14 residues. In DNA, the CDR3 is TGTGCCATCAGTGAGTCTGTCGGTACCGGGGAGCTGTTTTTT. It yields the protein CAISESVGTGELFF.

This chain links TRBV6-5 with TRBJ1-1; D unresolved. Trimming removed 2 bases from V and 1 base from J, with 11 bases in between. Germline loops: CDR1 MNHEY, CDR2 SVGAGI. There are 15 residues in the CDR3. Written as DNA, the CDR3 is TGTGCCAGCAGTTACAGTGGCAGCAGGAACACTGAAGCTTTCTTT. This encodes CASSYSGSRNTEAFF.

As to this clone: A junction boundary mismatches the germline segment, possibly from a read error. The rearrangement joins TRBV7-2 to TRBJ2-4, with 9 nucleotides matching TRBD2. The length of the CDR3 is 16 residues. The germline gives CDR1 SGHTA, CDR2 FQGNSA. The CDR3 nucleotides are TGTGCCAGCAGTTTAGGCGGGAGGGGAATCAAAAACATTCAGTACTTC. Amino acids: CASSLGGRGIKNIQYF.

This rearrangement joins TRBV4-3 to TRBJ1-2; 9 bases align to TRBD1. CDR1 and CDR2 from the germline V gene are LGHNA and YSLEER. V gave up 0 bases and J gave up 5 bases; unmatched junction bases: 4. The CDR3 spans 15 residues. CDR3 region: CASSQETTGGYGYTF. CDR3 sequence (DNA): TGCGCCAGCAGCCAAGAAACGACAGGGGGGTATGGCTACACCTTC.

The chain uses TRBV6-5 and TRBJ2-7, with a possible D match to TRBD2 (7 bases). CDR1 and CDR2 (germline): MNHEY, SVGAGI. CDR3 length equals 13 residues. V was shortened by 8 bases and J by 6 bases, with 17 bases between the two germline ends. The CDR3 loop is CASEGGTWGEQYF. In nucleotides, the CDR3 is TGTGCCAGCGAGGGGGGGACCTGGGGCGAGCAGTACTTC.

The gene calls are TRBV30 and TRBJ1-6; D unresolved. The CDR3 loop spans 12 amino acids. V lost 3 bases, J lost 9 bases, and 9 bases lay in between. Germline loops: CDR1 GTSNPN, CDR2 SVGIG (reference sequence). The CDR3 region has the DNA TGTGCCTGGAGGGGTGTCGGTTCACCCCTCCACTTT. Its translation is CAWRGVGSPLHF.

The chain employs TRBV5-1 and TRBJ2-5; 7 nucleotides agree with TRBD2. The germline gives CDR1 SGHRS, CDR2 YFSETQ. The CDR3 totals 14 residues. V lost 2 bases to trimming and J lost 5 bases; unmatched junction nucleotides: 6. The CDR3 bases are TGCGCCAGCAGCTTAGCGGGATCCTGGGAGACCCAGTACTTC. Protein product: CASSLAGSWETQYF.

This chain joins TRBV18 and TRBJ1-5, with D perhaps TRBD1 (6 bases). The germline CDR1 and CDR2 sequences are KGHSH and LQKENI. The CDR3 consists of 14 residues. Trimming left V 2 bases short and J 6 bases short, with 11 bases between. This chain's CDR3 is CASSPTGFGQPQHF. In DNA form, the CDR3 reads TGTGCCAGCTCACCAACAGGGTTTGGTCAGCCCCAGCATTTT.

The CDR3 DNA reads TGTGCCAGCAGCCTAACCTTGGGGACTAGCTTCATCTACGAGCAGTACTTC. Translated, it gives CASSLTLGTSFIYEQYF. This rearrangement joins TRBV7-2 to TRBJ2-7; 9 bases agree with TRBD2. V gave up 5 bases and J gave up 3 bases; unmatched junction bases: 14. The length of the CDR3 is 17 residues. Germline CDR1 SGHTA, CDR2 FQGNSA.

This rearrangement joins TRBV2 to TRBJ1-1; D gene uncertain. V lost 4 bases to trimming and J lost 1 base, with 13 bases between them. CDR1 SNHLY and CDR2 FYNNEI come from the germline V gene. The CDR3 has 15 amino acids. As DNA, the CDR3 is TGTGCCAGCAGTGGTAGGTCAGTCCCGAACACTGAAGCTTTCTTT. It is translated as CASSGRSVPNTEAFF. The complete variable domain, with remaining parts taken from reference TRBV2 and TRBJ1-1, reads EPEVTQTPSHQVTQMGQEVILRCVPISNHLYFYWYRQILGQKVEFLVSFYNNEISEKSEIFDDQFSVERPDGSNFTLKIRSTKLEDSAMYFCASSGRSVPNTEAFFGQGTRLTVV.

The V gene is TRBV5-4, the J gene TRBJ1-2, with 10 nucleotides matching TRBD1. V lost 4 bases, J lost 5 bases, and 11 bases stayed unmatched. The germline CDR1 and CDR2 sequences are SGHNT and YYREEE (reference sequence). This CDR3 is 16 amino acids long. CDR3 residues: CASSQAGGQGFYGYTF. The CDR3 coding sequence is TGTGCCAGCAGCCAAGCTGGGGGACAGGGGTTTTATGGCTACACCTTC. Looking up the rest from reference TRBV5-4 and TRBJ1-2 gives the full variable domain: ETGVTQSPTHLIKTRGQQVTLRCSSQSGHNTVSWYQQALGQGPQFIFQYYREEENGRGNFPPRFSGLQFPNYSSELNVNALELDDSALYLCASSQAGGQGFYGYTFGSGTRLTVV.

The chain has TRBV7-9 and TRBJ2-1; 8 bases are a match to TRBD2. J gave up 6 bases and V 3 bases, and 13 bases lay outside the gene matches. This CDR3 contains 17 residues. Germline V lookup: CDR1 SEHNR, CDR2 FQNEAQ (reference sequence). The CDR3: CASSLGRTPGLVNEQFF. The DNA of the CDR3 is TGTGCCAGCAGCTTGGGGAGAACGCCGGGACTAGTCAATGAGCAGTTCTTC.

The CDR3 bases are TGTGCCAGCAGCTACCGACCTAATCAGCCCCAGCATTTT. It codes for CASSYRPNQPQHF. The chain is built from TRBV6-5 and TRBJ1-5; D not resolved. V was shortened by 6 bases and J by 4 bases, with 10 bases between the two germline ends. Germline lookup yields CDR1 MNHEY and CDR2 SVGAGI. The CDR3 loop spans 13 amino acids.

The DNA of the CDR3 is TGTGCTAGTGGTTTGGGGGCTTTTCAAAACGAGCAGTACTTC. This translates into CASGLGAFQNEQYF. The rearrangement joins TRBV12-5 to TRBJ2-7, with D unclear. Germline lookup yields CDR1 LGHNT and CDR2 FRNRAP. V was shortened by 1 base and J by 5 bases, with 12 bases between the two germline ends. This CDR3 contains 14 residues.

Relative to its sample, this clone is medium-sized. The gene calls are TRBV5-6 and TRBJ1-6; 7 bases fit TRBD1. Germline-derived CDR1 and CDR2 are SGHDT and YYEEEE. After removal of 2 bases from V and 7 bases from J, the junction contained 9 bases not matched to a gene. This CDR3 has 16 residues. In nucleotides, the CDR3 is TGTGCCAGCAGCTTCTTTGGGGGGACAGCGAATTCACCCCTCCACTTT. Its protein product is CASSFFGGTANSPLHF.

The rearrangement uses TRBV2 and TRBJ2-1; 8 nucleotides match TRBD1. This CDR3 spans 15 amino acids. V lost 4 bases, J lost 1 base, and 3 bases stayed unmatched. The germline CDR1 and CDR2 sequences are SNHLY and FYNNEI. CDR3 protein: CASSADRASYNEQFF. The CDR3 coding sequence is TGTGCCAGCAGTGCGGACAGGGCTTCCTACAATGAGCAGTTCTTC.

This rearrangement joins TRBV27 to TRBJ1-3, with 8 bases identical to TRBD1. This CDR3 has 15 amino acids. J gave up 4 bases and V 5 bases, and 7 bases lay outside the gene matches. CDR1 is MNHEY, CDR2 SMNVEV, per germline (reference sequence). In nucleotides, the CDR3 is TGTGCCAGCAGTCCTTGGACAGGGAAGGGAAACACCATATATTTT. Translating gives CASSPWTGKGNTIYF.

The chain is built from TRBV6-1 and TRBJ2-1, with D unclear. Germline V CDR1 and CDR2: MNHNS, SASEGT. Trimming pared 1 base from V and 2 bases from J, leaving 12 bases between. The CDR3 loop spans 16 amino acids. CDR3 nucleotide sequence: TGTGCCAGCAGTGAAGAAGTGACCAATCCCTACAATGAGCAGTTCTTC. It yields the protein CASSEEVTNPYNEQFF.